Below are 27 T cell receptor beta chains sequenced from a single sample in a study of CD8+CD57+ T cells in acquired aplastic anemia. TCR beta VDJ and CDR3 profiles were obtained from a genomic DNA template. TCRdb redid the calling of the reads with MiXCR, one entry per CDR3 protein. The sample has approximately 270,000 distinct CDR3 sequences, roughly 50% seen once. The specimen sequenced was sorted CD4+, CD8+, or CD8+CD57+ T cells (not recorded which) from PBMCs. The receptors here all came from a human donor with severe aplastic anemia or a healthy control (not recorded which).

The table lists this clonotype with many counts. CDR3 sequence (DNA): TGCAGCGCCGGGGGGACTAGCGGTTTCGATACGCAGTATTTT. It specifies CSAGGTSGFDTQYF. The gene calls are TRBV29-1 and TRBJ2-3, with 11 bases matching TRBD2. Trimming cost V 7 bases and J 6 bases; bases outside gene matches: 9. Germline-derived CDR1 and CDR2 are SQVTM and ANQGSEA. The CDR3 loop spans 14 amino acids.

CDR3 in DNA: TGTGCCGCGCGGGGAGGGGGGTGGCAAACTGGGGCCAACGTCCTGACTTTC. This encodes CAARGGGWQTGANVLTF. This chain uses TRBV7-9 with TRBJ2-6; D is possibly TRBD2 (7 bases). Germline CDR1 and CDR2: SEHNR and FQNEAQ (reference sequence). The CDR3 is 17 residues long. The V end was cut by 11 bases, the J end by 2 bases, with 22 bases between.

Ten or more counts support this clonotype. The rearrangement uses TRBV10-3 and TRBJ1-2; 7 bases match TRBD1. The junction had 15 bases not matched to a gene; V was cut back by 6 bases and J by 8 bases. CDR1 is ENHRY and CDR2 is SYGVKD in the germline V gene. The CDR3 spans 15 residues. Here the CDR3 reads CAIRGGGDRAQGYTF. DNA of the CDR3: TGTGCCATCAGAGGTGGTGGAGACAGGGCGCAGGGCTACACCTTC.

This clonotype has ten or more counts. At one end the junction does not follow the germline gene, possibly because of a read error. The chain carries TRBV7-7 and TRBJ2-3; 8 nucleotides match TRBD2. The CDR3 extends over 15 amino acids. Germline-derived CDR1 and CDR2 are SSHAT and FNYEAQ (reference sequence). The CDR3 coding sequence is TGTGCTAGCAGCCCAACTAGCGGACCCACAGATACGCAGTATTTT. It codes for CASSPTSGPTDTQYF. Variable domain in full (rest from reference TRBV7-7 and TRBJ2-3): GAGVSQSPRYKVTKRGQDVTLRCDPISSHATLYWYQQALGQGPEFLTYFNYEAQPDKSGLPSDRFSAERPEGSISTLTIQRTEQRDSAMYRCASSPTSGPTDTQYFGPGTRLTVL.

This chain links TRBV20-1 with TRBJ2-7; possibly TRBD2 for D (5 bases). V was clipped by 4 bases and J by 3 bases, with 19 bases between them. The CDR3 has 15 amino acids. Germline V CDR1 and CDR2: DFQATT, SNEGSKA (reference sequence). The CDR3 sequence is CSAINRLREDYEQYF. CDR3 nucleotides: TGCAGTGCTATAAACCGACTGAGGGAAGACTACGAGCAGTACTTC.

The chain carries TRBV7-2 and TRBJ1-2; 7 bases are a match to TRBD1. The CDR3 is 16 residues long. Trimming cost V 0 bases and J 3 bases; bases outside gene matches: 7. Germline V gene sequence: CDR1 SGHTA, CDR2 FQGNSA. CDR3 residues: CASSLAGAGGDYGYTF. The CDR3 DNA is TGTGCCAGCAGCTTAGCGGGGGCAGGGGGTGACTATGGCTACACCTTC.

This chain uses TRBV5-1 with TRBJ1-4; D uncertain. The CDR3 totals 15 residues. Trimming shortened V by 4 bases and J by 0 bases, and 10 bases separated the two germline ends. Germline CDR1 reads SGHRS; CDR2 reads YFSETQ. The CDR3 sequence is CASSPNTATNEKLFF. The CDR3 DNA reads TGCGCCAGCAGCCCGAATACGGCAACTAATGAAAAACTGTTTTTT. Based on the CDR3 plus reference TRBV5-1 and TRBJ1-4, the full variable domain is KAGVTQTPRYLIKTRGQQVTLSCSPISGHRSVSWYQQTPGQGLQFLFEYFSETQRNKGNFPGRFSGRQFSNSRSEMNVSTLELGDSALYLCASSPNTATNEKLFFGSGTQLSVL.

This clonotype was seen at least ten times. V gene TRBV5-1 combines with J gene TRBJ2-5, with a possible D match to TRBD2 (6 bases). Germline CDR1 and CDR2: SGHRS and YFSETQ. This CDR3 contains 14 residues. Trimming took off 0 bases at V and 7 bases at J, with 13 bases between the two ends. The DNA of the CDR3 is TGCGCCAGCAGCTTGGAAGGGAACGGGGGGACCCAGTACTTC. As protein: CASSLEGNGGTQYF.

There are many counts of this clonotype. The gene calls are TRBV18 and TRBJ2-7; 8 nucleotides align to TRBD1. V was pared by 0 bases and J by 3 bases, with 7 bases of the junction left unmatched. From germline, CDR1 is KGHSH and CDR2 LQKENI. CDR3 length: 16 residues. CDR3 loop: CASSPPLGQGLYEQYF. The CDR3 coding sequence is TGTGCCAGCTCACCACCCCTAGGACAGGGCCTCTACGAGCAGTACTTC.

CDR3 sequence: CATSNKGGTEAFF. CDR3 in DNA: TGTGCCACCAGCAATAAGGGAGGCACTGAAGCTTTCTTT. This chain connects TRBV15 to TRBJ1-1; D gene ambiguous. V shed 4 bases and J shed 4 bases, with 10 bases lying between them. This CDR3 is built from 13 residues. Per the germline V gene, CDR1 is LNHNV and CDR2 is YYDKDF (reference sequence).

This clonotype was seen at least ten times. The CDR3 here is CASSIVRAGGQETQYF. In DNA, the CDR3 is TGTGCCAGTAGTATAGTTCGAGCGGGGGGCCAAGAGACCCAGTACTTC. The chain uses TRBV19 and TRBJ2-5, with 9 bases lining up with TRBD2. V shed 1 base and J 1 base; nucleotides not matched to a gene: 4. The CDR3 covers 16 residues. Per germline, CDR1 LNHDA and CDR2 SQIVND (reference sequence).

The V call is TRBV13, the J call TRBJ1-1; 8 bases match TRBD1. Germline values: CDR1 PRHDT, CDR2 FYEKMQ (reference sequence). This CDR3 comprises 16 residues. V lost 3 bases to trimming and J lost 0 bases; unmatched junction nucleotides: 6. The CDR3 DNA reads TGTGCCAGCAGCTTGGGAGACAGGGGATTGAACACTGAAGCTTTCTTT. Translating it yields CASSLGDRGLNTEAFF.

V gene TRBV24-1 combines with J gene TRBJ2-7, with D possibly being TRBD2 (5 bases). Germline loops: CDR1 KGHDR, CDR2 SFDVKD. V was trimmed by 4 bases and J by 2 bases, leaving 8 bases between them. The length of the CDR3 is 13 residues. The CDR3 loop is CATSEAAPYEQYF. The CDR3, as DNA: TGTGCCACCAGTGAAGCGGCCCCCTACGAGCAGTACTTC.

J is TRBJ2-2 and V is TRBV7-3, with 11 positions matching TRBD1. The V gene's germline CDR1 is SGHTA and CDR2 FQGTGA. V was clipped by 5 bases and J by 5 bases; unmatched bases: 13. The CDR3 loop spans 18 amino acids. Here the CDR3 reads CASSPGGGQGARTGELFF. Written as DNA, the CDR3 is TGTGCCAGCAGCCCAGGAGGCGGACAGGGGGCGCGGACCGGGGAGCTGTTTTTT. Combining the CDR3 with reference TRBV7-3 and TRBJ2-2 gives the whole variable domain GAGVSQTPSNKVTEKGKYVELRCDPISGHTALYWYRQSLGQGPEFLIYFQGTGAADDSGLPNDRFFAVRPEGSVSTLKIQRTERGDSAVYLCASSPGGGQGARTGELFFGEGSRLTVL.

This chain joins TRBV19 and TRBJ1-4; no definite D call. Germline V gives CDR1 LNHDA, CDR2 SQIVND (reference sequence). Trimming pared 4 bases from V and 0 bases from J, leaving 12 bases between. CDR3 size: 16 residues. The CDR3 here is CASSTTLSSTNEKLFF. The CDR3, as DNA: TGTGCCAGTAGTACGACATTATCCTCAACTAATGAAAAACTGTTTTTT.

V gene TRBV7-2 combines with J gene TRBJ2-7, with TRBD1 matching over 8 bases. CDR1 is SGHTA and CDR2 is FQGNSA in the germline V gene. V lost 2 bases and J lost 7; bases outside the gene matches: 10. CDR3 length: 15 residues. The CDR3 protein is CASSLIIRGRGEQYF. The CDR3 region has the DNA TGTGCCAGCAGCTTAATTATCAGGGGGCGCGGGGAGCAGTACTTC.

This clonotype was detected ten times or more. The chain employs TRBV7-8 and TRBJ2-3; TRBD2 might be the D (8 bases). The CDR3 covers 15 residues. Germline values: CDR1 SGHVS, CDR2 FQNEAQ. V was clipped by 7 bases and J by 6 bases, with 20 bases between them. The CDR3 coding sequence is TGTGCCAGCACCCCACGGGGGGGACAGAGCGATACGCAGTATTTT. It yields the protein CASTPRGGQSDTQYF.

This clonotype has at least ten counts. The chain is built from TRBV14 and TRBJ2-1, with D perhaps matching TRBD1 (6 bases). CDR1 SGHDN and CDR2 FVKESK come from the germline V gene. The CDR3 extends over 17 amino acids. V lost 0 bases, J lost 0 bases, and 12 bases lay in between. Written as DNA, the CDR3 is TGTGCCAGCAGCCAAGAGGGGGCTTCTAGCTCCTACAATGAGCAGTTCTTC. Protein product: CASSQEGASSSYNEQFF.

The CDR3 sequence: CSAGFIEKLFF. As DNA, the CDR3 is TGCAGTGCTGGCTTTATTGAAAAACTGTTTTTT. The chain recombines TRBV20-1 with TRBJ1-4; no clear D. Trimming shortened V by 5 bases and J by 7 bases, and 8 bases separated the two germline ends. Germline V gene sequence: CDR1 DFQATT, CDR2 SNEGSKA (reference sequence). The CDR3 spans 11 residues.

This clonotype was picked up a small number of times. The chain links TRBV7-2 to TRBJ2-7, with no clear D. Trimming cost V 4 bases and J 4 bases, with 17 bases left between them. In germline, CDR1 is SGHTA, CDR2 FQGNSA. CDR3 length: 15 residues. The DNA for the CDR3 is TGTGCCAGCAGCTCGCTCGGTACAGTAGGTTACGAGCAGTACTTC. Translated, it gives CASSSLGTVGYEQYF.

The CDR3 loop reads CASSLSSGGVEQFF. The CDR3 nucleotides read TGCGCCAGCAGCTTGTCTAGCGGGGGGGTTGAGCAGTTCTTC. The rearrangement joins TRBV5-1 to TRBJ2-1, with 12 positions matching TRBD2. The CDR3 totals 14 residues. V gave up 1 base and J gave up 9 bases; unmatched junction bases: 2. CDR1 and CDR2 from the germline V gene are SGHRS and YFSETQ.

V is TRBV5-1 and J is TRBJ2-6, with 10 bases lining up with TRBD1. CDR1 and CDR2 from the germline V gene are SGHRS and YFSETQ. The CDR3 runs 17 residues. V gave up 5 bases and J gave up 2 bases; unmatched junction bases: 7. The CDR3 loop is CASRPGTGAAGANVLTF. CDR3 DNA: TGCGCCAGCAGACCGGGGACAGGGGCTGCTGGGGCCAACGTCCTGACTTTC.

The chain links TRBV20-1 to TRBJ1-2; D call uncertain. This CDR3 is built from 14 residues. The V gene's germline CDR1 is DFQATT and CDR2 SNEGSKA (reference sequence). Trimming took 4 bases from V and 1 from J, leaving 13 bases between them. CDR3 sequence (DNA): TGCAGTGCTAAGCTTCCTTTGGTTAACTATGGCTACACCTTC. This encodes CSAKLPLVNYGYTF.

The chain joins TRBV20-1 to TRBJ2-7; 8 nucleotides match TRBD2. This CDR3 comprises 14 residues. V shed 5 bases and J 2 bases; nucleotides not matched to a gene: 8. The V gene's germline CDR1 is DFQATT and CDR2 SNEGSKA (reference sequence). The CDR3 reads CSAPRTSRAYEQYF. In nucleotides, the CDR3 is TGCAGTGCTCCGAGGACTAGCCGAGCCTACGAGCAGTACTTC.

This clonotype was seen ten or more times. This chain uses TRBV9 with TRBJ2-1, with D uncertain. Trimming took off 4 bases at V and 5 bases at J, with 10 bases between the two ends. CDR3 length equals 13 residues. CDR1 is SGDLS, CDR2 YYNGEE, per germline. Written as DNA, the CDR3 is TGTGCCAGCAGCTTAGGGCCGGACAATGAGCAGTTCTTC. Protein sequence: CASSLGPDNEQFF.

The chain is built from TRBV10-3 and TRBJ2-2; D unresolved. The J call is doubtful: the DNA matches TRBJ1-1 better. Germline CDR1 reads ENHRY; CDR2 reads SYGVKD. The CDR3 spans 14 residues. In DNA, the CDR3 is TGTGCCATCAGTGACTTCAACAGAGCAGGTGAAGCTTTCTTT. It translates to CAISDFNRAGEAFF.

This clonotype was detected ten times or more. The J gene is TRBJ2-2, the V gene TRBV6-5; no firm D call. The V and J ends lost 1 base and 5 bases respectively, with 14 bases between them. CDR1 and CDR2 from the germline V gene are MNHEY and SVGAGI. The CDR3 contains 16 residues. The CDR3 loop is CASSYYMTRRTGELFF. Written as DNA, the CDR3 is TGTGCCAGCAGTTACTACATGACCCGGCGGACCGGGGAGCTGTTTTTT.